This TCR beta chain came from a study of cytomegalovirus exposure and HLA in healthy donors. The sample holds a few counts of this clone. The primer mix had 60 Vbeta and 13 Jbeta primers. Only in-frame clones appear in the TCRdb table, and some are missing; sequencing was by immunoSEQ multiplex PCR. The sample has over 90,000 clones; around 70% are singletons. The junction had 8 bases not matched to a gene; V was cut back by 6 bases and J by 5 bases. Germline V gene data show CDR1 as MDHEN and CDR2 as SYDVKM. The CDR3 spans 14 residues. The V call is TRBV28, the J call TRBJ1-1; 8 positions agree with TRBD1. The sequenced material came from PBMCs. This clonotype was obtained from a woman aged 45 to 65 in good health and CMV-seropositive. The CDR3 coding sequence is TGTGCCAGCAGCGTGGAGGACAGGGTTACTGAAGCTTTCTTT. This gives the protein CASSVEDRVTEAFF.